This TCR beta chain was recovered during a study of blood T cell repertoires in COVID-19. Clones were sequenced by immunoSEQ multiplex PCR, and TCRdb holds only the in-frame ones, with some missing. This table holds about 190,000 clones, 88% found once. Germline loops: CDR1 SNHLY, CDR2 FYNNEI. This CDR3 spans 15 amino acids. The J segment lost 2 bases and the V segment lost 6 bases, leaving 9 bases of the junction unmatched. Specimen: peripheral blood. This clonotype originated in a woman between 40 and 55 years old who had recovered from COVID-19. The V gene is TRBV2, the J gene TRBJ2-7; 8 bases match TRBD1. CDR3 coding DNA: TGTGCCAGCAGACACTCGGGACAGGTAGCCTACGAGCAGTACTTC. This translates into CASRHSGQVAYEQYF.